Reported below is one T cell receptor beta chain. This sample is part of a study of blood T cell repertoires in COVID-19. Study as a whole: Sources were T cells, B-cell-depleted T cells, or PBMCs; the material itself was cDNA or gDNA.

TCRdb's copy holds only in-frame clones and misses some; the assay was immunoSEQ multiplex PCR. The top ten clones hold almost 2% of a sample with 200,000 to 300,000 clones, 75% to 90% of them seen once. The CDR3 loop spans 19 amino acids. The germline V and J ends were trimmed by 5 bases and 2 bases, with 30 bases remaining between them. Germline lookup yields CDR1 GTSNPN and CDR2 SVGIG (reference sequence). J is TRBJ1-1 and V is TRBV30; D gene uncertain. This clonotype originated in a man aged 30 to 45 with active or convalescent COVID-19. The material sequenced was peripheral blood. This CDR3 reads CAWLILPNTQPGENTEAFF. The CDR3 DNA reads as TGTGCCTGGTTGATTCTCCCCAATACCCAGCCGGGAGAAAACACTGAAGCTTTCTTT.